This TCR beta chain stems from a study of vaccination and CD4 T cells after COVID-19. Study-level information: Stimulation of the cells used overlapping spike peptide pools from SARS-CoV-2 and from the common cold coronaviruses HCoV-NL63, HCoV-OC43 and HCoV-229E. Points from the study as a whole: Convalescent patients showed a median approximately 89% of reactive clones that were seen only post-vaccination.

Stated treatment: approximately 10-day PBMC culture with coronavirus spike peptide pools or control peptides (ViraFEST assay). At the Johns Hopkins FTIC core, DNA taken from cultured CD4+ T cells was sequenced by way of the Oncomine TCR Beta short-read assay. MiXCR was run by TCRdb on the PCR reads, yielding one entry per CDR3 protein. The sample has fewer than 20,000 distinct CDR3 sequences; approximately 46% are singletons. The V end lost 5 bases, the J end lost 0 bases, and 8 bases lay between the germline ends. The CDR3 runs 14 residues. A word on this clonotype: What it binds is unknown.

Sequencing was carried out using CD4+ T cells from blood, cultured in vitro. This receptor was obtained from a human donor who had recovered from COVID-19. V is TRBV12-3 or TRBV12-4 and J is TRBJ1-5; D gene unclear. CDR3 DNA sequence: TGTGCCAGCAGTGAGGTCTATAGCAATCAGCCCCAGCATTTT. Encoded protein: CASSEVYSNQPQHF.